This T cell receptor beta chain was found in a study of blood T cell repertoires in COVID-19. Study-level information: Sites across the United States, Italy and Spain contributed samples from acute and convalescent COVID-19. From T cells, B-cell-depleted T cells, or PBMCs came the material, which was cDNA or gDNA.

The V and J ends lost 3 bases and 0 bases respectively, with 12 bases between them. CDR1 and CDR2 (germline): SNHLY, FYNNEI. The CDR3 is 15 amino acids. The data were produced by immunoSEQ multiplex PCR, yet TCRdb's version contains in-frame clones alone and is incomplete. Of tens of thousands of clones listed, about 87% are singletons. The TCR comes from a human donor in a cohort sampled during active COVID-19. The sample was peripheral blood. The chain has TRBV2 and TRBJ2-7; possible D gene TRBD1, 6 bases. Here the CDR3 DNA reads TGTGCCAGCAGTGAGGGGGCGGCCCCCTCCTACGAGCAGTACTTC. It encodes CASSEGAAPSYEQYF. Complete variable domain (other parts from reference TRBV2 and TRBJ2-7): EPEVTQTPSHQVTQMGQEVILRCVPISNHLYFYWYRQILGQKVEFLVSFYNNEISEKSEIFDDQFSVERPDGSNFTLKIRSTKLEDSAMYFCASSEGAAPSYEQYFGPGTRLTVT.